Sequencing of this T cell receptor (beta chain) was carried out in a study of OX40 agonist ivuxolimab in advanced cancers. Deletions cut 4 bases from V and 9 bases from J, with 13 bases between. Looked up from germline, CDR1 is SGHNT and CDR2 is YENEEA. This CDR3 is built from 12 residues. Here immunoSEQ multiplex PCR was the method, and the copy in TCRdb shows in-frame clones only, minus some. The sample records tens of thousands of clones, approximately 92% being singletons. Study results and caveats: In general, CD8+ T cells held more expanded clones than CD4+ did, on average.

This clone was seen just once. The antigen remains undetermined. The source was CD4+ or CD8+ T cells sorted from blood, collected in a trial of the OX40 agonist ivuxolimab. The TCR sequence derives from an adult with an advanced solid tumor such as melanoma, head and neck, liver or kidney cancer. This chain connects TRBV11-3 to TRBJ2-7; D may be TRBD1 (5 bases). CDR3 DNA: TGTGCCAGCAGCTCTACAGGCGCCGGGCAGTACTTC. Its protein product is CASSSTGAGQYF.